This T cell receptor beta chain was profiled in a study of neurological immune-mediated disorders. The study's findings and limits: Phylogenetic grouping put 18 of 34 multiple sclerosis patients' repertoires into one related-CDR3 cluster, a possible signature.

Turning to this clonotype: Its antigen is unknown.

Germline values: CDR1 MNHEY, CDR2 SVGEGT. The V gene lost 6 bases and the J gene lost 0 bases, with 12 bases spanning the gap. The CDR3 is 15 amino acids. TCRdb re-called the 5' RACE reads through MiXCR, storing one row per CDR3 protein. The table lists tens of thousands of distinct CDR3 sequences, 3.5% of them singletons. The chain joins TRBV6-2 or TRBV6-3 to TRBJ1-5, with TRBD1 as a possible D gene (5 bases). The material sequenced was PBMCs. The TCR sequence derives from a woman aged 45-65 years with multiple sclerosis. The CDR3 reads CASRPGFLSNQPQHF. CDR3 sequence (DNA): TGTGCCAGCAGACCAGGGTTCCTTAGCAATCAGCCCCAGCATTTT.